The clone carrying this TCR beta chain was seen many times. Its cognate antigen is unknown. J gave up 5 bases and V 0 bases, and 9 bases lay outside the gene matches. Germline CDR1 reads SGHRS; CDR2 reads YFSETQ. This CDR3 region has 16 residues. Time point specified: newly diagnosed GD, antithyroid drugs for less than 3 months. From PBMCs, RNA was extracted and then used to make the TCR library. These data come from a study of regulatory T cells in long-lasting Graves disease. Sequencing libraries for TCR beta were prepared with iRepertoire HTBI primers and Arm-PCR of CDR3 regions. Using its own MiXCR run on the multiplex PCR reads, TCRdb lists one record per CDR3 protein. Of approximately 540,000 distinct CDR3 sequences detected, about 11% appear once; the ten largest clones hold more than 8%. General study results and limits: Under persistent disease, TRBV28, TRBJ1-2 and TRBJ2-5 were used preferentially.

These data are also associated with another study on T cells in Graves' hyperthyroidism and ophthalmopathy.

Sequenced material: peripheral blood mononuclear cells (PBMCs), taken at new diagnosis, from a patient treated with antithyroid drugs. The receptor's source is a woman between 25 and 40 years old with Graves disease. The chain joins TRBV5-1 to TRBJ2-3; 7 nucleotides align to TRBD2. The CDR3 DNA reads TGCGCCAGCAGCTTGGGGTCTAGCGGCCAAGGAGATACGCAGTATTTT. The encoded protein is CASSLGSSGQGDTQYF.